This TCR beta chain is from a study of cytomegalovirus exposure and HLA in healthy donors. General study points: Being productive about 90% or about 30% of the time was typical of most TCR beta V segments in an earlier analysis.

PCR was performed using 60 Vbeta and 13 Jbeta primers. The protocol was immunoSEQ multiplex PCR, while the TCRdb copy is restricted to in-frame clones and leaves out a portion. This specimen shows some 140,000 clones; the ten leading clones hold roughly 2%. Germline V gene sequence: CDR1 MDHEN, CDR2 SYDVKM. The CDR3 contains 13 residues. The V end lost 4 bases, the J end lost 0 bases, and 3 bases lay between the germline ends. Concerning this clone itself: The antigen is unknown.

This chain uses TRBV28 with TRBJ2-2; D not certain. The receptor was isolated from a woman in her fifties or sixties in good health and CMV-seronegative. Sequencing used PBMCs. CDR3 sequence reads: CASSSANTGELFF. The DNA of the CDR3 is TGTGCCAGCAGTTCGGCGAACACCGGGGAGCTGTTTTTT.